The clone carrying this TCR beta chain was counted many times. What it recognizes is unknown. There were TCR beta CDR3 regions amplified from RNA transcripts. Researchers ran a first-round RT-PCR on the TCR CDR3 using the HTBI primer set. In TCRdb, the multiplex PCR reads were re-called with MiXCR into one record per CDR3 protein. The table lists fewer than 250,000 distinct CDR3 sequences, over 15% of them singletons. This specimen belongs to a study of T cells in Graves' hyperthyroidism and ophthalmopathy. Study-level information: Before treatment of any kind, peripheral blood was taken at initial diagnosis.

Patients aged 18 to 65 with hyperthyroidism were newly diagnosed, with duration under 2 months. General study points: Blood samples included most of the expanded thyroid clonotypes exceeding 0.001.

The CDR3 sequence is 12 residues long. V lost 11 bases, J lost 6 bases, and 16 bases lay in between. Germline V gives CDR1 MNHEY, CDR2 SMNVEV (reference sequence). The rearrangement links TRBV27 to TRBJ1-2, with no clear D. This TCR was sampled from a man aged 45 to 65 with Graves' hyperthyroidism. The sequenced material came from blood. Here the CDR3 reads CASAGWLDGYTF. The CDR3 DNA follows: TGTGCCTCGGCTGGGTGGTTGGATGGCTACACCTTC.